A single sample is the source of the 26 T cell receptor beta chains below, sequenced in a study of cytomegalovirus exposure and HLA in healthy donors. PCR employed 60 Vbeta and 13 Jbeta primers. Here immunoSEQ multiplex PCR was the method, and the copy in TCRdb shows in-frame clones only, minus some. This sample has 200,000 or so clones, with more than 70% found just once. Material: PBMCs. These receptors originate from a boy aged 10-17 years in good health and CMV-seronegative.

This chain links TRBV9 with TRBJ2-1; TRBD2 agrees at 7 bases. V was pared by 0 bases and J by 7 bases, with 7 bases of the junction left unmatched. The germline gives CDR1 SGDLS, CDR2 YYNGEE. This CDR3 spans 15 amino acids. CDR3 nucleotide sequence: TGTGCCAGCAGCGTAGTGGGGAGGGCCGGGAATGAGCAGTTCTTC. Translation gives CASSVVGRAGNEQFF.

This clone has only one observation. V is TRBV6-5 and J is TRBJ1-6, with TRBD1 identical over 9 bases. After removal of 10 bases from V and 7 bases from J, the junction contained 2 bases not matched to a gene. CDR1 is MNHEY, CDR2 SVGAGI, per germline. CDR3 size: 12 residues. This CDR3 is CATGTGNSPLHF. CDR3 nucleotides: TGTGCCACCGGGACAGGGAATTCACCCCTCCACTTT.

This chain uses TRBV11-2 with TRBJ2-7; 11 bases match TRBD2. CDR1 SGHAT and CDR2 FQNNGV come from the germline V gene. V was pared by 5 bases and J by 0 bases, with 6 bases of the junction left unmatched. The CDR3 runs 16 residues. CDR3 in DNA: TGTGCCAGCAGCACCACTAGCGGGGGCCTCTCCTACGAGCAGTACTTC. Translated: CASSTTSGGLSYEQYF.

V is TRBV12-5 and J is TRBJ2-2; D perhaps matches TRBD2 (6 bases). V lost 6 bases and J lost 3, with 14 bases in between. Per the germline V gene, CDR1 is LGHNT and CDR2 is FRNRAP. The CDR3 is made up of 15 amino acids. The CDR3 sequence is CASGRGTSYTGELFF. CDR3 coding DNA: TGTGCTAGTGGCCGCGGGACTTCTTACACCGGGGAGCTGTTTTTT.

This clone was seen a single time. In the same sample, other DNA sequences code for this CDR3. The J gene is TRBJ2-3, the V gene TRBV10-3; D uncertain. The length of the CDR3 is 14 residues. V was trimmed by 6 bases and J by 2 bases, leaving 12 bases between them. Germline V gene data show CDR1 as ENHRY and CDR2 as SYGVKD. The CDR3 spells CAIRNSPFTDTQYF. In nucleotides, the CDR3 is TGTGCCATCAGGAACAGCCCTTTCACAGATACGCAGTATTTT.

V is TRBV6-1 and J is TRBJ1-2; TRBD1 agrees at 7 bases. Trimming took 5 bases from V and 8 from J; bases not matched to a gene: 8. Germline V gene data show CDR1 as MNHNS and CDR2 as SASEGT. The CDR3 spans 13 residues. The CDR3 DNA is TGTGCCAGCAGTCGCGACAGGGTACAAGGCTACACCTTC. This encodes CASSRDRVQGYTF.

The chain has TRBV7-3 and TRBJ2-3; 10 bases agree with TRBD2. V lost 6 bases to trimming and J lost 2 bases; unmatched junction nucleotides: 17. The CDR3 has 19 amino acids. Germline lookup yields CDR1 SGHTA and CDR2 FQGTGA. The CDR3 DNA is TGTGCCAGCAGTTTACCCGGGACTTCTAGCGGGGGAGACACAGATACGCAGTATTTT. Its protein product is CASSLPGTSSGGDTDTQYF.

The chain couples TRBV6-5 to TRBJ1-1, with 7 bases fitting TRBD1. The CDR3 sequence is 11 residues long. Germline CDR1 reads MNHEY; CDR2 reads SVGAGI. Germline trimming cut 5 bases from V and 8 bases from J; bases unmatched to any gene: 2. The CDR3 nucleotides are TGTGCCAGCAGTAGACAGGGAGAAGCTTTCTTT. The encoded protein is CASSRQGEAFF.

V and J are TRBV7-9 and TRBJ1-4; 9 bases line up with TRBD1. Germline V gene lookup returns CDR1 SEHNR and CDR2 FQNEAQ (reference sequence). CDR3 length: 14 amino acids. J gave up 10 bases and V 6 bases, and 9 bases lay outside the gene matches. The chain's CDR3 is CASRPGTGSGKLFF. DNA for the CDR3: TGTGCCAGCAGGCCAGGGACAGGGAGTGGAAAACTGTTTTTT.

The chain links TRBV18 to TRBJ2-7; TRBD1 is a possible D gene (5 bases). The CDR3 sequence is 15 residues long. Germline V gene sequence: CDR1 KGHSH, CDR2 LQKENI. Trimming removed 0 bases at V and 3 bases at J, with 12 bases between. CDR3 nucleotides: TGTGCCAGCTCACCACCGGGGCTTTTAGACTACGAGCAGTACTTC. It codes for CASSPPGLLDYEQYF.

The V and J genes are TRBV15 and TRBJ2-3; TRBD2 matches at 7 bases. Germline V lookup: CDR1 LNHNV, CDR2 YYDKDF (reference sequence). After removal of 5 bases from V and 0 bases from J, the junction contained 8 bases not matched to a gene. The CDR3 loop spans 16 amino acids. CDR3 amino acids: CATSPSGTTSTDTQYF. The DNA of the CDR3 is TGTGCCACCAGCCCTAGCGGTACCACTAGCACAGATACGCAGTATTTT.

The chain joins TRBV6-5 to TRBJ2-2, with a weak D call TRBD1 (6 bases). V lost 0 bases and J 6 bases, leaving 14 bases between the germline ends. CDR3 length equals 16 residues. From germline, CDR1 is MNHEY and CDR2 SVGAGI. In DNA form, the CDR3 reads TGTGCCAGCAGTTACTCAAGGACAGCTGCTCCCGGGGAGCTGTTTTTT. Protein product: CASSYSRTAAPGELFF.

The CDR3 nucleotides are TGCGCCAGCAGCCAGGCCCTCACCGAATGGACTGATATAATGAACACTGAAGCTTTCTTT. This codes for CASSQALTEWTDIMNTEAFF. The chain uses TRBV5-1 and TRBJ1-1, with D unclear. Between the trimmed V and J ends, which lost 4 bases and 0 bases, there was a span of 28 bases. This CDR3 is 20 amino acids long. The V gene's germline CDR1 is SGHRS and CDR2 YFSETQ.

The genes are TRBV27 and TRBJ2-1; 9 bases agree with TRBD1. J gave up 5 bases and V 7 bases, and 9 bases lay outside the gene matches. The V gene's germline CDR1 is MNHEY and CDR2 SMNVEV (reference sequence). CDR3 length equals 15 residues. The CDR3 loop reads CASNPRTGEDNEQFF. Here the CDR3 DNA reads TGTGCCAGCAATCCTCGGACAGGGGAAGACAATGAGCAGTTCTTC.

The V call is TRBV11-1, the J call TRBJ2-3, with 11 bases identical to TRBD2. J gave up 5 bases and V 0 bases, and 7 bases lay outside the gene matches. The V gene's germline CDR1 is SGHAT and CDR2 FQDESV (reference sequence). CDR3 length: 17 amino acids. CDR3 in DNA: TGTGCCAGCAGCTTAGCAACTAGCGGGGGTGAGGGAGATACGCAGTATTTT. It yields the protein CASSLATSGGEGDTQYF.

This clone occurred once. The chain combines TRBV7-3 with TRBJ1-1; D is perhaps TRBD1 (6 bases). V lost 5 bases and J 2 bases, leaving 9 bases between the germline ends. CDR1 is SGHTA and CDR2 is FQGTGA in the germline V gene. This CDR3 is built from 13 residues. CDR3 amino acids: CASSPDSNTEAFF. CDR3 sequence (DNA): TGTGCCAGCAGCCCGGACAGTAACACTGAAGCTTTCTTT.

The chain is built from TRBV27 and TRBJ2-3, with a tentative D call TRBD2 (5 bases). CDR1 is MNHEY and CDR2 is SMNVEV in the germline V gene (reference sequence). This CDR3 contains 14 residues. V was shortened by 2 bases and J by 0 bases, with 6 bases between the two germline ends. CDR3 nucleotide sequence: TGTGCCAGCAGTTTAGAGCGGAGCACAGATACGCAGTATTTT. Amino acids: CASSLERSTDTQYF.

The count of this clone is one. The chain employs TRBV6-5 and TRBJ2-3; TRBD2 matches 10 bases. CDR1 and CDR2 (germline): MNHEY, SVGAGI. Germline trimming cut 6 bases from V and 6 bases from J; bases unmatched to any gene: 6. This CDR3 contains 14 residues. DNA for the CDR3: TGTGCCAGCAGACCCAGCGGGGGGGCCGATACGCAGTATTTT. It specifies CASRPSGGADTQYF.

The genes are TRBV5-6 and TRBJ1-2; TRBD1 aligns across 7 bases. The CDR3 loop spans 14 amino acids. Per germline, CDR1 SGHDT and CDR2 YYEEEE. Germline trimming cut 3 bases from V and 5 bases from J; bases unmatched to any gene: 7. As DNA, the CDR3 is TGTGCCAGCAGCTCTCCCGGGACAGAATATGGCTACACCTTC. This codes for CASSSPGTEYGYTF. Full variable domain (outside the CDR3, taken from reference TRBV5-6 and TRBJ1-2): DAGVTQSPTHLIKTRGQQVTLRCSPKSGHDTVSWYQQALGQGPQFIFQYYEEEERQRGNFPDRFSGHQFPNYSSELNVNALLLGDSALYLCASSSPGTEYGYTFGSGTRLTVV.

V usage is TRBV5-1 and J usage is TRBJ1-1; possible D gene TRBD1, 5 bases. Germline-derived CDR1 and CDR2 are SGHRS and YFSETQ. V was clipped by 0 bases and J by 7 bases, with 10 bases between them. This CDR3 contains 13 residues. CDR3 sequence: CASSLGGLVEAFF. CDR3 bases: TGCGCCAGCAGCTTGGGGGGACTGGTTGAAGCTTTCTTT.

The J gene is TRBJ1-1, the V gene TRBV27; D not certain. The V end was cut by 0 bases, the J end by 2 bases, with 7 bases between. This CDR3 has 14 amino acids. Germline lookup yields CDR1 MNHEY and CDR2 SMNVEV (reference sequence). The CDR3 is CASSLSRRNTEAFF. The CDR3 bases are TGTGCCAGCAGTTTATCGAGAAGAAACACTGAAGCTTTCTTT.

The gene calls are TRBV10-1 and TRBJ2-3; 7 nucleotides agree with TRBD1. Unmatched junction bases numbered 3, after V lost 2 bases and J lost 1 base. The CDR3 covers 15 residues. Per germline, CDR1 WNHNN and CDR2 SYGVQD (reference sequence). DNA for the CDR3: TGCGCCAGCAGTGAGACAGGGGTTGGCACAGATACGCAGTATTTT. This codes for CASSETGVGTDTQYF.

This clone turned up a few times. V gene TRBV5-1 combines with J gene TRBJ1-6, with D perhaps matching TRBD1 (5 bases). Trimming shortened V by 1 base and J by 6 bases, and 14 bases separated the two germline ends. The germline V gene has CDR1 SGHRS and CDR2 YFSETQ. CDR3 length: 16 residues. DNA for the CDR3: TGCGCCAGCAGCTTGTGGGGGGAGGGGCCTAATTCACCCCTCCACTTT. Its translation is CASSLWGEGPNSPLHF.

This chain uses TRBV6-1 with TRBJ1-1; weak D call: TRBD1 (6 bases). Germline loops: CDR1 MNHNS, CDR2 SASEGT. The CDR3 consists of 13 residues. Trimming removed 6 bases from V and 5 bases from J, with 13 bases in between. The CDR3 DNA is TGTGCCAGCAGCCAAACAGGGTATACTGAAGCTTTCTTT. This encodes CASSQTGYTEAFF.

The table lists this clone with a count of one. This chain uses TRBV10-2 with TRBJ2-3, with D possibly TRBD2 on 7 matching bases. This CDR3 is built from 17 residues. Germline values: CDR1 WSHSY, CDR2 SAAADI. Trimming removed 0 bases at V and 2 bases at J, with 15 bases between. This CDR3 is CASSESSEGGATDTQYF. For the CDR3, the DNA is TGCGCCAGCAGTGAGTCCTCCGAAGGGGGGGCCACAGATACGCAGTATTTT.

The chain combines TRBV5-1 with TRBJ2-4; D is perhaps TRBD2 (5 bases). V lost 0 bases and J lost 1, with 14 bases in between. The germline V gene has CDR1 SGHRS and CDR2 YFSETQ. The CDR3 totals 17 residues. The CDR3 DNA reads as TGCGCCAGCAGCTTGGGACTATCCGAGTGGGCCAAAAACATTCAGTACTTC. This encodes CASSLGLSEWAKNIQYF. Combining the CDR3 with reference TRBV5-1 and TRBJ2-4 gives the whole variable domain KAGVTQTPRYLIKTRGQQVTLSCSPISGHRSVSWYQQTPGQGLQFLFEYFSETQRNKGNFPGRFSGRQFSNSRSEMNVSTLELGDSALYLCASSLGLSEWAKNIQYFGAGTRLSVL.